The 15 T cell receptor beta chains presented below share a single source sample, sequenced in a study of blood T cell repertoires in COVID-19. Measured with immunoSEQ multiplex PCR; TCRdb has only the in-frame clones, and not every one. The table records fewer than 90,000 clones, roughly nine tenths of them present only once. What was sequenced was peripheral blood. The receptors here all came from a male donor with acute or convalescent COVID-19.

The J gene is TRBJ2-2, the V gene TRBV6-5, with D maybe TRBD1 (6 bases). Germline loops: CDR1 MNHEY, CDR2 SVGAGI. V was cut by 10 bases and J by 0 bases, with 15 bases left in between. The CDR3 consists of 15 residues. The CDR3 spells CATKDSYANTGELFF. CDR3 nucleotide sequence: TGTGCCACCAAGGACAGCTACGCGAACACCGGGGAGCTGTTTTTT.

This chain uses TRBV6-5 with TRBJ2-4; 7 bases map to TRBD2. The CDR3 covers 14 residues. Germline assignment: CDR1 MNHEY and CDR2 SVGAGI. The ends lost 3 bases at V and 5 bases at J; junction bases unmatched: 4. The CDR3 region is CASSYTTSENIQYF. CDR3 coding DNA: TGTGCCAGCAGTTATACCACTAGCGAAAACATTCAGTACTTC.

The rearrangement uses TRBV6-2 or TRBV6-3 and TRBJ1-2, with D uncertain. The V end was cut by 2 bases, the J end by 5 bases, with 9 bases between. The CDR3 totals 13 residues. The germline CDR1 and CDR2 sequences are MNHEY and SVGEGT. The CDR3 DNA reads TGTGCCAGCAGTTACGGAGGGCCTTATGGCTACACCTTC. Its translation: CASSYGGPYGYTF.

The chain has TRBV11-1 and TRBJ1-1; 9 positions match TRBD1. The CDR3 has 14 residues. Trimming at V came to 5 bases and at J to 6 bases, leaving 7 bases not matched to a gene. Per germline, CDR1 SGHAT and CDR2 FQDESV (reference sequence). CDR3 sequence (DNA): TGTGCCAGCAGCCCCACAGGGGGCATCCCTGAAGCTTTCTTT. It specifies CASSPTGGIPEAFF.

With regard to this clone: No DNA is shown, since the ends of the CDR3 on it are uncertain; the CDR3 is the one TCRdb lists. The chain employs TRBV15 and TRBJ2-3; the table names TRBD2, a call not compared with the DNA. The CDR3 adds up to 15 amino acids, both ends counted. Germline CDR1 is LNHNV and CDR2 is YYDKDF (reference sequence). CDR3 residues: CATSILGGGIDTQYF.

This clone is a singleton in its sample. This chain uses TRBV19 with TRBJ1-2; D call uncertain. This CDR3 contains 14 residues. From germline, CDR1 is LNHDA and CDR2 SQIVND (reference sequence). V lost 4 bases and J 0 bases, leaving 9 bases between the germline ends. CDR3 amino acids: CASSRREPNYGYTF. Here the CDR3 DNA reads TGTGCCAGTAGTAGGCGGGAACCTAACTATGGCTACACCTTC. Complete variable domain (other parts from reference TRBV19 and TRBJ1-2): DGGITQSPKYLFRKEGQNVTLSCEQNLNHDAMYWYRQDPGQGLRLIYYSQIVNDFQKGDIAEGYSVSREKKESFPLTVTSAQKNPTAFYLCASSRREPNYGYTFGSGTRLTVV.

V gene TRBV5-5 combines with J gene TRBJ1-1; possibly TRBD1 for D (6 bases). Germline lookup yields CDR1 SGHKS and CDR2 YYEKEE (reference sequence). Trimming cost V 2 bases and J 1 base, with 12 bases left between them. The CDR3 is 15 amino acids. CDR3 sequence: CASSFYGGANTEAFF. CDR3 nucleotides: TGTGCCAGCAGCTTTTACGGGGGGGCGAACACTGAAGCTTTCTTT.

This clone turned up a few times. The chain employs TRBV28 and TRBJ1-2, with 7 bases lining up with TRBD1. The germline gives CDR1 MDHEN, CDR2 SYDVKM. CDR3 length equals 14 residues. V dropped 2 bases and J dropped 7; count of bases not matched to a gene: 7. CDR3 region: CASSLLGQGVGYTF. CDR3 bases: TGTGCCAGCAGTTTACTTGGGCAGGGGGTTGGCTACACCTTC.

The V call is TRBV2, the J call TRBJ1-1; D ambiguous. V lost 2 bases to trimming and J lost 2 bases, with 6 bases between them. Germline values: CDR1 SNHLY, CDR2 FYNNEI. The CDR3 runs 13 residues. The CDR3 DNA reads TGTGCCAGCAGTGAACCGGTTAACACTGAAGCTTTCTTT. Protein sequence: CASSEPVNTEAFF.

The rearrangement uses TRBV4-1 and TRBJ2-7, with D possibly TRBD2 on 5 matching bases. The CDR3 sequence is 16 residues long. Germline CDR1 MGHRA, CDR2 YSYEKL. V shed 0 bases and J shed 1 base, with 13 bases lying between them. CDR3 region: CASSQDGIGVSYEQYF. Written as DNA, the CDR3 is TGCGCCAGCAGCCAAGATGGGATCGGGGTATCCTACGAGCAGTACTTC.

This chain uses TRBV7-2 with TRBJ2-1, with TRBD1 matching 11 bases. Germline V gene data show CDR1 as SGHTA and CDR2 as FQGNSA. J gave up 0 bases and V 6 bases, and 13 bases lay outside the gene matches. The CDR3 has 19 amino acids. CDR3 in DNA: TGTGCCAGCAGTCTGCTGGGACAGGGGGTAATGAGCTCCTACAATGAGCAGTTCTTC. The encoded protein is CASSLLGQGVMSSYNEQFF.

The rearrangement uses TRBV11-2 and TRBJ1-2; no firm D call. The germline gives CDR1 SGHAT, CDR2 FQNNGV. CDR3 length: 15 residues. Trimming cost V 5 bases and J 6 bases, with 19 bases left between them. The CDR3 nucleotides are TGTGCCAGCAGCCCCCCGTGGAGGGCCACCCATGGCTACACCTTC. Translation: CASSPPWRATHGYTF.

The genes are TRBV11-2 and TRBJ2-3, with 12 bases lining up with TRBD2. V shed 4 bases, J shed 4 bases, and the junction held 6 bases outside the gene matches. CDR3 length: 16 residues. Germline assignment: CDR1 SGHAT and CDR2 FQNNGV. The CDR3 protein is CASSSGLAGRADTQYF. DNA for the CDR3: TGTGCCAGCAGCTCAGGACTAGCGGGGCGCGCAGATACGCAGTATTTT.

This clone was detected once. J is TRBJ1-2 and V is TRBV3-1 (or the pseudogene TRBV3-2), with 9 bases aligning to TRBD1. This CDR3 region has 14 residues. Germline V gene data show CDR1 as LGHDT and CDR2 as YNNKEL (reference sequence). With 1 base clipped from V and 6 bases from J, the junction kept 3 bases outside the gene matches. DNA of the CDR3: TGTGCCAGCAGCCAAGGGACAGGGGTCCATGGCTACACCTTC. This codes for CASSQGTGVHGYTF.

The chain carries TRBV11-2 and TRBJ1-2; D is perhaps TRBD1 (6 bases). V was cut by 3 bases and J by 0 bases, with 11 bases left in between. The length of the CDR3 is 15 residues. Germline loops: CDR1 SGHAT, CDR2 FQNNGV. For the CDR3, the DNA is TGTGCCAGCAGCTTTGGGGGCGAGGCTAACTATGGCTACACCTTC. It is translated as CASSFGGEANYGYTF.